This T cell receptor (beta chain) was retrieved from a study of cytomegalovirus exposure and HLA in healthy donors. Study as a whole: In a later analysis, the roughly 120 validation repertoires were reported to have used the same platform as the roughly 700 first-cohort repertoires.

Here immunoSEQ multiplex PCR was the method, and the copy in TCRdb shows in-frame clones only, minus some. The sample comprises over 45,000 clones, approximately 85% of which are singletons, and approximately 6.7% rests with the top ten. Looked up from germline, CDR1 is MNHEY and CDR2 is SMNVEV (reference sequence). V was clipped by 6 bases and J by 7 bases; unmatched bases: 7. The CDR3 is made up of 13 amino acids. Comment on this clone: Its antigen is undetermined.

Among the roughly 110 subjects of the validation cohort, separate from the roughly 700-subject first cohort, were the donors. Study-level points and caveats: Researchers catalogued approximately 170 TCR beta chains as cytomegalovirus-associated. Accounts indicate the classifier identified cytomegalovirus status with strong specificity and sensitivity.

The TCR was taken from a woman in her thirties in good health and CMV-seronegative. Source material: PBMCs. V is TRBV27 and J is TRBJ1-2, with TRBD1 matching over 8 bases. For the CDR3, the DNA is TGTGCCAGCAGGTTGGACAGGGTCTCTGGCTACACCTTC. Protein product: CASRLDRVSGYTF.